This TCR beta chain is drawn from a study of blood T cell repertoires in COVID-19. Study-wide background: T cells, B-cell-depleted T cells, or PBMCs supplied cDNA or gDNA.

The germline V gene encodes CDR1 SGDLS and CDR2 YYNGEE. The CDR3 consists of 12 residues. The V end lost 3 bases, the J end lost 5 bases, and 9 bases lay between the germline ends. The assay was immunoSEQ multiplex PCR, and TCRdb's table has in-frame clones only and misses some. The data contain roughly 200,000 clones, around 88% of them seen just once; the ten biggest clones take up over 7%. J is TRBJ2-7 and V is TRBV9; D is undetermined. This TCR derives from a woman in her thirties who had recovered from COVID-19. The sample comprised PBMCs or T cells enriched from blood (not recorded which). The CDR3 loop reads CASSGDTNEQYF. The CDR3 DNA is TGTGCCAGCAGCGGCGACACGAACGAGCAGTACTTC.